The clone carrying this TCR beta chain was seen a few times. Its antigen is undetermined. This entry is derived from a study of response to subunit inactivated influenza vaccine. TCRdb re-called the RT-PCR reads with MiXCR, one entry per CDR3 protein. There are more than 550,000 distinct CDR3 sequences in the sample; approximately 12% occur only once, and 10% lies in the top ten. General study results and limits: Authors proposed each seasonal influenza vaccination draws in few new T cells.

This TCR came from a man aged 45-65 years who received an inactivated influenza vaccine. The source was PBMCs from blood, collected on the day of vaccination.

This CDR3 is CASSRRAQGQGETQYF. The CDR3 DNA reads as TGCGCCAGCAGCCGGAGAGCTCAGGGGCAGGGCGAGACCCAGTACTTC. J is TRBJ2-5 and V is TRBV5-1; tentative D call: TRBD1 (6 bases). The CDR3 covers 16 residues. The V gene lost 4 bases and the J gene lost 5 bases, with 21 bases spanning the gap. CDR1 and CDR2 from the germline V gene are SGHRS and YFSETQ.